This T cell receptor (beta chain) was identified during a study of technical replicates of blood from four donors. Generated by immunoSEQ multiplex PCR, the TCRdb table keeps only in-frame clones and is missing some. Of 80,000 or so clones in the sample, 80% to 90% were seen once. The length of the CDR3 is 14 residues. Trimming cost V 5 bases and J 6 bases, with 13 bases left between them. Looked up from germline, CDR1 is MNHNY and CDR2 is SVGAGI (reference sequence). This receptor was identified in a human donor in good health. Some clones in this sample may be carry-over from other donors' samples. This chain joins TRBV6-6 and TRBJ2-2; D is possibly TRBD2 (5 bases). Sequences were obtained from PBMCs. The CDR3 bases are TGTGCCAGCAGTCCTACTGCGGACTCCGGGGAGCTGTTTTTT. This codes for CASSPTADSGELFF.